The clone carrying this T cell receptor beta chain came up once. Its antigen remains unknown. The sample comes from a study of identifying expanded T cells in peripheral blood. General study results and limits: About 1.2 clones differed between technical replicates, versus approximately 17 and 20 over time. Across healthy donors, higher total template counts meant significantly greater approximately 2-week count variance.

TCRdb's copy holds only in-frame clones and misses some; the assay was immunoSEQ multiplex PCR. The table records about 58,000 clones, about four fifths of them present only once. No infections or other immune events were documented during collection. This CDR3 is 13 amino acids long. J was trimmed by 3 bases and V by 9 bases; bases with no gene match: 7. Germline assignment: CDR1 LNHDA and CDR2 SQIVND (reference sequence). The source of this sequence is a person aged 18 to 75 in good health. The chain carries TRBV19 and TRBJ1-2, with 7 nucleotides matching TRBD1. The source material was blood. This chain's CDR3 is CASSAGTDYGYTF. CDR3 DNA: TGTGCCAGCAGTGCCGGGACAGACTATGGCTACACCTTC. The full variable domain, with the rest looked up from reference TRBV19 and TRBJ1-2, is DGGITQSPKYLFRKEGQNVTLSCEQNLNHDAMYWYRQDPGQGLRLIYYSQIVNDFQKGDIAEGYSVSREKKESFPLTVTSAQKNPTAFYLCASSAGTDYGYTFGSGTRLTVV.